This T cell receptor beta chain was sequenced for a study of OX40 agonist ivuxolimab in advanced cancers. Study background: Head and neck, renal cell, melanoma or hepatocellular carcinoma were the cancers that dose-escalation patients had. Whole-study findings and limits: In the expanded peripheral T cells, antigen specificity was never determined. Among the least clonally expanded were partial responders at 0.1-3.0 mg/kg.

Produced via immunoSEQ multiplex PCR; TCRdb's table is partial and in-frame only. The profile covers under 70,000 clones, with 80% to 85% appearing a single time and about 4.1% taken by the ten largest. Trimming took 6 bases from V and 0 from J, leaving 3 bases between them. Per the germline V gene, CDR1 is KGHSH and CDR2 is LQKENI. The CDR3 sequence is 12 residues long. Note on this clone: Its antigen remains unknown.

This specimen consisted of CD4+ or CD8+ T cells sorted from blood, obtained in a trial of the OX40 agonist ivuxolimab. The sequence derives from an adult with an advanced solid tumor such as melanoma, head and neck, liver or kidney cancer. The gene calls are TRBV18 and TRBJ1-5; D is unclear. Written as DNA, the CDR3 is TGTGCCAGCTCGGATAGCAATCAGCCCCAGCATTTT. It specifies CASSDSNQPQHF.